This note documents a single T cell receptor beta chain sequence. These data come from a study of control samples from healthy donors and cancer patients. The CDR3 length is 14 residues. V lost 6 bases, J lost 2 bases, and 13 bases lay in between. Germline assignment: CDR1 MNHEY and CDR2 SVGAGI. Using immunoSEQ multiplex PCR, the repertoire was profiled, and TCRdb retains in-frame clones only, with some absent. The repertoire holds around 230,000 clones, around 94% seen once, with more than 1.3% in the top ten. The rearrangement links TRBV6-5 to TRBJ1-1, with D possibly matching TRBD1 (5 bases). This sequence originates from a man aged 50 or older in good health. The sequenced sample was blood. The CDR3 loop is CASSPTGVNTEAFF. The CDR3 region has the DNA TGTGCCAGCAGCCCCACGGGGGTCAACACTGAAGCTTTCTTT.